Listed below are T cell receptor beta chains from one sample, sequenced in a study of cytomegalovirus exposure and HLA in healthy donors. Some clones are missing from TCRdb's copy, which holds only in-frame ones; the method was immunoSEQ multiplex PCR. The table shows approximately 120,000 clones, with roughly 81% occurring only once. Source material: PBMCs. Source of these receptors: a woman aged 25 to 39 in good health and CMV-seronegative. Both conserved end residues are part of each CDR3. Fields, in order: V gene, J gene, clone size, D gene, CDR3 protein, CDR3 DNA. A D gene is named only where the DNA matches it firmly. Size tells how often a clone was seen (once, few, many) or the class of an expanded clone, and some rows leave it out.

V: TRBV7-2
J: TRBJ2-7
size: .
D: TRBD2
CDR3: CASSLTSREDPYEQYF
DNA: TGTGCCAGCAGCTTAACGTCGCGGGAGGACCCCTACGAGCAGTACTTC

V: TRBV25-1
J: TRBJ2-5
size: .
D: TRBD1
CDR3: CASSDATGGETQYF
DNA: TGTGCCAGCAGTGACGCGACAGGGGGAGAGACCCAGTACTTC

V: TRBV7-9
J: TRBJ2-2
size: .
D: TRBD2
CDR3: CASSAGGASTGELFF
DNA: TGTGCCAGCAGCGCCGGGGGGGCGAGTACCGGGGAGCTGTTTTTT

V: TRBV13
J: TRBJ2-2
size: few
D: .
CDR3: CASSRVGGRRGTGELFF
DNA: TGTGCCAGCAGCCGCGTAGGCGGGCGTCGGGGCACCGGGGAGCTGTTTTTT

V: TRBV5-1
J: TRBJ1-5
size: few
D: TRBD1
CDR3: CASSLDGQGSQPQHF
DNA: TGCGCCAGCAGCTTGGACGGACAGGGCAGTCAGCCCCAGCATTTT

V: TRBV6-1
J: TRBJ1-5
size: .
D: .
CDR3: CASSELVKSGNQPQHF
DNA: TGTGCCAGCAGTGAATTAGTGAAGTCCGGCAATCAGCCCCAGCATTTT

V: TRBV29-1
J: TRBJ2-1
size: once
D: TRBD2
CDR3: CSVGILAGSSYNEQFF
DNA: TGCAGCGTCGGGATTTTAGCGGGGAGCTCCTACAATGAGCAGTTCTTC

V: TRBV11-3
J: TRBJ2-3
size: .
D: .
CDR3: CASSERAGTSTDTQYF
DNA: TGTGCCAGCAGCGAAAGGGCAGGGACTAGCACAGATACGCAGTATTTT

V: TRBV9
J: TRBJ2-1
size: .
D: TRBD2
CDR3: CASTVTSGYYNEQFF
DNA: TGTGCCAGCACCGTGACTAGCGGGTATTACAATGAGCAGTTCTTC

V: TRBV6-5
J: TRBJ1-5
size: .
D: TRBD1
CDR3: CASSYSGQGGQPQHF
DNA: TGTGCCAGCAGTTACTCCGGACAGGGTGGGCAGCCCCAGCATTTT

V: TRBV4-2
J: TRBJ2-3
size: .
D: .
CDR3: CASSRGGRVRTDTQYF
DNA: TGTGCCAGCAGCCGGGGGGGCAGGGTAAGGACAGATACGCAGTATTTT

V: TRBV9
J: TRBJ2-7
size: .
D: TRBD1
CDR3: CASSEGQGMYEQYF
DNA: TGTGCCAGCAGCGAGGGACAGGGGATGTACGAGCAGTACTTC

V: TRBV5-4
J: TRBJ1-2
size: .
D: .
CDR3: CASSLKASYGYTF
DNA: TGTGCCAGCAGCTTGAAAGCTTCCTATGGCTACACCTTC

V: TRBV7-2
J: TRBJ2-5
size: .
D: .
CDR3: CASSPLETQYF
DNA: TGTGCCAGCAGCCCTTTGGAGACCCAGTACTTC

V: TRBV9
J: TRBJ2-7
size: once
D: TRBD2
CDR3: CASSVAAGMAYEQYF
DNA: TGTGCCAGCAGCGTCGCAGCGGGAATGGCCTACGAGCAGTACTTC

V: TRBV27
J: TRBJ2-1
size: few
D: TRBD1
CDR3: CASRWVGGSSYNEQFF
DNA: TGTGCCAGCAGGTGGGTAGGGGGCAGCTCCTACAATGAGCAGTTCTTC

V: TRBV10-3
J: TRBJ2-7
size: .
D: TRBD1
CDR3: CAISQGARGYEQYF
DNA: TGTGCCATCAGCCAGGGGGCGCGGGGCTACGAGCAGTACTTC

V: TRBV4-2
J: TRBJ2-1
size: .
D: .
CDR3: CASSHSSGHGVSHEQFF
DNA: TGTGCCAGCAGCCATTCGAGCGGGCACGGGGTCTCGCATGAGCAGTTCTTC

V: TRBV7-9
J: TRBJ2-7
size: .
D: .
CDR3: CASSRGGGTYEQYF
DNA: TGTGCCAGCAGCCGGGGCGGAGGGACCTACGAGCAGTACTTC

V: TRBV7-3
J: TRBJ2-2
size: few
D: .
CDR3: CASSLNFGGANTGELFF
DNA: TGTGCCAGCAGCTTAAACTTTGGGGGGGCCAACACCGGGGAGCTGTTTTTT